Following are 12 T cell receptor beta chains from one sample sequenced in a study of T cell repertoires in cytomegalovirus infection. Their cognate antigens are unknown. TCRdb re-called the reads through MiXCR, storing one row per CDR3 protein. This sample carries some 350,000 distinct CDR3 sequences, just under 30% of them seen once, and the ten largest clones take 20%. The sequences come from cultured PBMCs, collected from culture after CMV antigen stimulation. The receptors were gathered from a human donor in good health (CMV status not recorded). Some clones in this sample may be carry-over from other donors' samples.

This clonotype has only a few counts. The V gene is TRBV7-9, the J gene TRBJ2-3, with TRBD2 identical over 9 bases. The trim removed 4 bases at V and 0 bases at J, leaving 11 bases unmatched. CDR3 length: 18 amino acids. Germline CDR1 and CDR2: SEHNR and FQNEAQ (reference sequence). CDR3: CASSSTWASGTSTDTQYF. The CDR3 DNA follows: TGTGCCAGCAGCTCTACCTGGGCTAGCGGGACTAGCACAGATACGCAGTATTTT.

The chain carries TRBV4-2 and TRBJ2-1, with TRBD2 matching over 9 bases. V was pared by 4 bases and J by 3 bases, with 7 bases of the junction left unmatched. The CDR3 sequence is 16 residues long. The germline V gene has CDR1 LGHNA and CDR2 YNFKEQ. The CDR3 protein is CASSPQPSGDYNEQFF. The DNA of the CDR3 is TGTGCCAGCAGCCCCCAACCTAGCGGGGACTACAATGAGCAGTTCTTC.

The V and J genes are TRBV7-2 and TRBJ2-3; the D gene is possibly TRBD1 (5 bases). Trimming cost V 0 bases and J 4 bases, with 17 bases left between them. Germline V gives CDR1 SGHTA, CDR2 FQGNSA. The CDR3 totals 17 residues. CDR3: CASSLAYGAGIADTQYF. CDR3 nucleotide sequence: TGTGCCAGCAGCTTAGCCTATGGAGCAGGGATCGCAGATACGCAGTATTTT.

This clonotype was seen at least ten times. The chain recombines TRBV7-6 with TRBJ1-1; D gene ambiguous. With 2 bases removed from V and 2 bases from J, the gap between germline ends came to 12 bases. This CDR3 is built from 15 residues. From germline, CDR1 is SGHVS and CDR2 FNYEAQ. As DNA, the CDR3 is TGTGCCAGCAGCTTAACCCTAAGGCGTAACACTGAAGCTTTCTTT. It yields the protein CASSLTLRRNTEAFF. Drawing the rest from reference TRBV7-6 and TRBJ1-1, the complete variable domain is GAGVSQSPRYKVTKRGQDVALRCDPISGHVSLYWYRQALGQGPEFLTYFNYEAQQDKSGLPNDRFSAERPEGSISTLTIQRTEQRDSAMYRCASSLTLRRNTEAFFGQGTRLTVV.

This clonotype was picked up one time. CDR3 loop: CASSIMAGDGSYEQYF. For the CDR3, the DNA is TGTGCCAGTAGTATCATGGCGGGGGACGGCTCCTACGAGCAGTACTTC. This chain uses TRBV19 with TRBJ2-7, with 7 nucleotides matching TRBD2. Trimming took 3 bases from V and 0 from J; bases not matched to a gene: 8. Germline V gene lookup returns CDR1 LNHDA and CDR2 SQIVND (reference sequence). This CDR3 has 16 residues.

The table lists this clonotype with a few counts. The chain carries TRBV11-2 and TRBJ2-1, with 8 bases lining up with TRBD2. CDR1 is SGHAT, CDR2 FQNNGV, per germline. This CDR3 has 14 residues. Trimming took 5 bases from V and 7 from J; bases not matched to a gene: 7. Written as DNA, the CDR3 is TGTGCCAGCAGCCCCGGGACTAGTCGAAATGAGCAGTTCTTC. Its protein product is CASSPGTSRNEQFF.

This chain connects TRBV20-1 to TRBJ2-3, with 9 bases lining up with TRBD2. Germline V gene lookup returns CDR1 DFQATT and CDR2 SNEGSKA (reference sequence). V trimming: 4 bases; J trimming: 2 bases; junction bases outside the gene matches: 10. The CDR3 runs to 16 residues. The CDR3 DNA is TGCAGTGCTACAAGCGGGAGGCTCGGCAACACAGATACGCAGTATTTT. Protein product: CSATSGRLGNTDTQYF.

The CDR3 reads CASSEERDTEAFF. CDR3 sequence (DNA): TGTGCCAGCAGTGAAGAAAGAGATACTGAAGCTTTCTTT. The genes are TRBV2 and TRBJ1-1, with D uncertain. The germline gives CDR1 SNHLY, CDR2 FYNNEI. V lost 1 base to trimming and J lost 5 bases, with 8 bases between them. This CDR3 has 13 amino acids.

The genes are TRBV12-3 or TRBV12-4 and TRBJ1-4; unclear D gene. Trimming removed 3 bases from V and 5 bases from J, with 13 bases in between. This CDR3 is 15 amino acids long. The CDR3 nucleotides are TGTGCCAGCAGTTTTCCTGTCGGGAACAATGAAAAACTGTTTTTT. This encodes CASSFPVGNNEKLFF.

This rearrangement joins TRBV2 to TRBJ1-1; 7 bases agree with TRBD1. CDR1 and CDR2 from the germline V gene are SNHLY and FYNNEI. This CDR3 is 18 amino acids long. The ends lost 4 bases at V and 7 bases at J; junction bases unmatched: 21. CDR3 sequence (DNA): TGTGCCAGCAGTGCGGGGCGACCGGGACAGCGACCCACTAATGAAGCTTTCTTT. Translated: CASSAGRPGQRPTNEAFF.

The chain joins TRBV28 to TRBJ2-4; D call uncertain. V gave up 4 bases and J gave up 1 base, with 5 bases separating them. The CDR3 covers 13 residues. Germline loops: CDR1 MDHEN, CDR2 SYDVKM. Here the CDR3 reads CASSWRAKNIQYF. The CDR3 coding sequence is TGTGCCAGCAGTTGGCGCGCCAAAAACATTCAGTACTTC.

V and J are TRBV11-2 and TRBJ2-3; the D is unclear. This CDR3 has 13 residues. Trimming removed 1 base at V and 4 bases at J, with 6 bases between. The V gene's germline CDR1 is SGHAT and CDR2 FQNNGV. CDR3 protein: CASSLVLSDTQYF. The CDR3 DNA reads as TGTGCCAGCAGCTTAGTACTTTCAGATACGCAGTATTTT. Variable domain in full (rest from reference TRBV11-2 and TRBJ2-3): EAGVAQSPRYKIIEKRQSVAFWCNPISGHATLYWYQQILGQGPKLLIQFQNNGVVDDSQLPKDRFSAERLKGVDSTLKIQPAKLEDSAVYLCASSLVLSDTQYFGPGTRLTVL.